This TCR beta chain was profiled in a study of cytomegalovirus exposure and HLA in healthy donors. Study details: HLA-typed donors contributed around 82 million unique TCRs, which were held in an early data release. Overall study results and limits: Altogether, some 170 TCR beta chains were recorded as cytomegalovirus-associated. Most sequenced TCRs were rare (though some public TCRs occurred in many donors).

At the time of sampling, donors were nominally healthy, though unrecorded immune exposures were likely. The germline gives CDR1 GTSNPN, CDR2 SVGIG (reference sequence). The CDR3 has 15 residues. V gave up 3 bases and J gave up 4 bases, with 18 bases separating them. Use of 60 Vbeta and 13 Jbeta primers characterized the PCR. Assay used: immunoSEQ multiplex PCR; TCRdb lists only in-frame clones, some missing. The sample lists 40,000 to 45,000 clones; roughly half were seen once. Worth noting for this clone: Its target is not known.

The receptor's source is a man aged 55 to 70 in good health and CMV-seronegative. Material: PBMCs. This chain links TRBV30 with TRBJ1-1; perhaps TRBD1 as D (5 bases). The DNA of the CDR3 is TGTGCCTGGAGCAATACCCCGCAGGGAGGCACTGAAGCTTTCTTT. Its protein product is CAWSNTPQGGTEAFF.